This passage covers 30 T cell receptor beta chains from one sample sequenced in a study of blood T cell repertoires in COVID-19. The data were produced by immunoSEQ multiplex PCR, yet TCRdb's version contains in-frame clones alone and is incomplete. The data show 130,000 or so clones, just over 85% seen once. The sample comprised peripheral blood. The receptors were gathered from a woman aged 55-75 years with acute or convalescent COVID-19.

V gene TRBV7-9 combines with J gene TRBJ2-1, with TRBD2 matching over 11 bases. Per the germline V gene, CDR1 is SEHNR and CDR2 is FQNEAQ (reference sequence). The V and J ends lost 5 bases and 10 bases, in that order; junction bases with no gene match: 16. The CDR3 contains 17 residues. CDR3 sequence: CASSAPSGGPWAKEQFF. The CDR3 nucleotides read TGTGCCAGCAGCGCGCCTAGCGGGGGGCCCTGGGCTAAGGAGCAGTTCTTC.

The chain combines TRBV28 with TRBJ1-6, with 7 bases matching TRBD1. J lost 5 bases, V lost 1 base, and 11 bases had no gene match. The CDR3 length is 18 residues. Looked up from germline, CDR1 is MDHEN and CDR2 is SYDVKM. The CDR3 reads CASSLYSKGAGNNSPLHF. CDR3 DNA sequence: TGTGCCAGCAGTTTATATTCGAAGGGGGCAGGGAATAATTCACCCCTCCACTTT.

The V and J genes are TRBV7-2 and TRBJ1-2; TRBD1 is a possible D gene (5 bases). Trimming shortened V by 5 bases and J by 6 bases, and 10 bases separated the two germline ends. Looked up from germline, CDR1 is SGHTA and CDR2 is FQGNSA. This CDR3 is built from 12 residues. The CDR3 reads CASSPRQNGYTF. In DNA, the CDR3 is TGTGCCAGCAGCCCCCGACAGAATGGCTACACCTTC.

The J gene is TRBJ1-2, the V gene TRBV4-3, with TRBD1 matching over 7 bases. There are 17 residues in the CDR3. The J segment lost 4 bases and the V segment lost 0 bases, leaving 11 bases of the junction unmatched. Germline V lookup: CDR1 LGHNA, CDR2 YSLEER. CDR3 nucleotides: TGCGCCAGCAGCCAAGAATATGGGACAGCCGAGCTCTATGGCTACACCTTC. Its protein product is CASSQEYGTAELYGYTF.

This CDR3 reads CASSIRDEQYF. CDR3 nucleotide sequence: TGTGCCAGCAGCATCCGGGACGAGCAGTACTTC. V gene TRBV5-4 combines with J gene TRBJ2-7; no definite D call. From germline, CDR1 is SGHNT and CDR2 YYREEE (reference sequence). The V end lost 4 bases, the J end lost 5 bases, and 7 bases lay between the germline ends. The length of the CDR3 is 11 residues.

The chain combines TRBV11-3 with TRBJ2-2; tentatively, D is TRBD2 (6 bases). The V gene lost 5 bases and the J gene lost 5 bases, with 21 bases spanning the gap. CDR3 length: 17 residues. Germline-derived CDR1 and CDR2 are SGHNT and YENEEA. The CDR3 reads CASSPESVAVRTGELFF. In nucleotides, the CDR3 is TGTGCCAGCAGCCCCGAATCGGTAGCGGTGAGAACCGGGGAGCTGTTTTTT.

This clone appeared a single time. This chain connects TRBV6-5 to TRBJ2-1; D ambiguous. Trimming left V 6 bases short and J 4 bases short, with 10 bases between. Germline CDR1 is MNHEY and CDR2 is SVGAGI. There are 13 residues in the CDR3. For the CDR3, the DNA is TGTGCCAGCAGACTTACGCGTTACAATGAGCAGTTCTTC. Its protein is CASRLTRYNEQFF.

This CDR3 reads CASSPGTRNEQFF. The CDR3 region has the DNA TGTGCCAGCAGCCCCGGGACACGCAATGAGCAGTTCTTC. The chain is built from TRBV5-4 and TRBJ2-1; weak D call: TRBD1 (6 bases). Germline CDR1 and CDR2: SGHNT and YYREEE (reference sequence). The CDR3 has 13 residues. Trimming removed 4 bases from V and 6 bases from J, with 11 bases in between.

The chain carries TRBV10-3 and TRBJ1-5, with D possibly matching TRBD1 (6 bases). The CDR3 extends over 12 amino acids. Germline V gene sequence: CDR1 ENHRY, CDR2 SYGVKD. V dropped 3 bases and J dropped 15 bases, with 15 bases sitting between them. The CDR3 DNA sequence: TGTGCCATCAGTGACTGGGGAGGGGACACGCATTTT. It yields the protein CAISDWGGDTHF.

J is TRBJ2-3 and V is TRBV6-5; the match to TRBD1 covers 8 bases. Germline-derived CDR1 and CDR2 are MNHEY and SVGAGI. The V and J ends lost 6 bases and 5 bases, in that order; junction bases with no gene match: 7. There are 14 residues in the CDR3. DNA for the CDR3: TGTGCCAGCAGGGCGACAGGGGTAATAGATACGCAGTATTTT. It specifies CASRATGVIDTQYF.

V and J are TRBV29-1 and TRBJ2-5; D is perhaps TRBD1 (8 bases). CDR3 length equals 13 residues. Trimming stripped 4 bases from V and 4 bases from J, with 13 bases between. Per the germline V gene, CDR1 is SQVTM and CDR2 is ANQGSEA. The DNA of the CDR3 is TGCAGCGTTGTACAGGGGGAGGGAGAGACCCAGTACTTC. Its translation: CSVVQGEGETQYF.

The genes are TRBV5-6 and TRBJ2-1; 10 nucleotides line up with TRBD1. Germline values: CDR1 SGHDT, CDR2 YYEEEE. J lost 4 bases, V lost 2 bases, and 9 bases had no gene match. There are 17 residues in the CDR3. The CDR3 nucleotides read TGTGCCAGCAGCTTCATTGGGACAGGGGACTTATACAATGAGCAGTTCTTC. Amino acid sequence: CASSFIGTGDLYNEQFF.

This clone was detected once. V and J are TRBV7-9 and TRBJ1-1, with 7 bases matching TRBD1. Germline V lookup: CDR1 SEHNR, CDR2 FQNEAQ (reference sequence). Trimming at V came to 2 bases and at J to 0 bases, leaving 3 bases not matched to a gene. The length of the CDR3 is 15 residues. The CDR3 is CASSLPGQMNTEAFF. CDR3 DNA: TGTGCCAGCAGCTTACCGGGACAGATGAACACTGAAGCTTTCTTT.

The rearrangement joins TRBV19 to TRBJ2-3; D is possibly TRBD2 (7 bases). The germline V gene encodes CDR1 LNHDA and CDR2 SQIVND (reference sequence). The CDR3 covers 15 residues. V was cut by 7 bases and J by 6 bases, with 20 bases left in between. Here the CDR3 reads CASTPSEGGADTQYF. In nucleotides, the CDR3 is TGTGCCAGTACCCCCTCCGAAGGGGGGGCGGATACGCAGTATTTT.

The chain couples TRBV9 to TRBJ1-3; D is unclear. CDR1 SGDLS and CDR2 YYNGEE come from the germline V gene. The CDR3 totals 14 residues. Trimming cost V 4 bases and J 0 bases, with 8 bases left between them. The CDR3 DNA reads TGTGCCAGCAGCCTGGAGAGCTCTGGAAACACCATATATTTT. Its translation: CASSLESSGNTIYF.

The chain joins TRBV6-5 to TRBJ1-1; 7 nucleotides line up with TRBD1. There are 14 residues in the CDR3. CDR1 and CDR2 (germline): MNHEY, SVGAGI. V shed 5 bases and J 6 bases; nucleotides not matched to a gene: 9. DNA for the CDR3: TGTGCCAGCAGTCCTCTAAGACAGGGTTCTGAAGCTTTCTTT. Encoded protein: CASSPLRQGSEAFF.

The V call is TRBV3-1 (or the pseudogene TRBV3-2), the J call TRBJ1-1; D remains ambiguous. V lost 0 bases to trimming and J lost 1 base, with 9 bases between them. This CDR3 is 15 amino acids long. Germline V lookup: CDR1 LGHDT, CDR2 YNNKEL (reference sequence). CDR3 nucleotide sequence: TGTGCCAGCAGCCAAGATTCAAGACAGAACACTGAAGCTTTCTTT. Amino acid sequence: CASSQDSRQNTEAFF.

This chain connects TRBV2 to TRBJ2-2; 9 bases map to TRBD1. This CDR3 comprises 19 residues. The germline V gene has CDR1 SNHLY and CDR2 FYNNEI. V gave up 5 bases and J gave up 3 bases; unmatched junction bases: 16. Here the CDR3 DNA reads TGTGCCAGCAGTTCCCCCCCGTGGGGACAGGGAACGGACACCGGGGAGCTGTTTTTT. Its translation: CASSSPPWGQGTDTGELFF.

The chain combines TRBV19 with TRBJ1-2; TRBD1 agrees at 9 bases. Losses at the gene ends were 5 bases for V and 4 bases for J; bases not matched to a gene: 5. Per the germline V gene, CDR1 is LNHDA and CDR2 is SQIVND (reference sequence). There are 14 residues in the CDR3. The DNA of the CDR3 is TGTGCCAGTAGTCTCACAGGGGGCGCCTATGGCTACACCTTC. Protein product: CASSLTGGAYGYTF.

The chain has TRBV6-5 and TRBJ1-1; D unresolved. Germline V lookup: CDR1 MNHEY, CDR2 SVGAGI. Deletions cut 0 bases from V and 0 bases from J, with 11 bases between. There are 16 residues in the CDR3. The CDR3 spells CASSYSATPVNTEAFF. Written as DNA, the CDR3 is TGTGCCAGCAGTTACTCAGCGACCCCCGTGAACACTGAAGCTTTCTTT.

The V gene is TRBV19, the J gene TRBJ2-2; a possible D gene is TRBD1 (5 bases). There are 13 residues in the CDR3. The germline V gene encodes CDR1 LNHDA and CDR2 SQIVND (reference sequence). The V gene lost 7 bases and the J gene lost 6 bases, with 12 bases spanning the gap. CDR3 coding DNA: TGTGCCAGTACCAAGGGGTACGCCGGGGAGCTGTTTTTT. It is translated as CASTKGYAGELFF.

The chain combines TRBV27 with TRBJ1-2; D call uncertain. This CDR3 spans 15 amino acids. From germline, CDR1 is MNHEY and CDR2 SMNVEV (reference sequence). V was pared by 9 bases and J by 6 bases, with 23 bases between. The CDR3 DNA reads as TGTGCCAGTATGCCGTACATCGGGAGTCTTGATGGCTACACCTTC. It yields the protein CASMPYIGSLDGYTF.

This sequence joins TRBV30 and TRBJ2-2, with 10 bases aligning to TRBD2. CDR3 length: 13 amino acids. CDR1 is GTSNPN, CDR2 SVGIG, per germline (reference sequence). V gave up 4 bases and J gave up 6 bases; unmatched junction bases: 2. As DNA, the CDR3 is TGTGCCTGGACGGGGACTAGCGCCGGGGAGCTGTTTTTT. Protein sequence: CAWTGTSAGELFF.

In DNA form, the CDR3 reads TGCAGTGCTAGTGGGGGAGGCTATGGCTACACCTTC. Amino acid sequence: CSASGGGYGYTF. V usage is TRBV20-1 and J usage is TRBJ1-2; D perhaps matches TRBD1 (5 bases). This CDR3 is 12 amino acids long. Trimming took off 3 bases at V and 4 bases at J, with 9 bases between the two ends. Germline loops: CDR1 DFQATT, CDR2 SNEGSKA (reference sequence).

As DNA, the CDR3 is TGCGCCAGCAGCTTGGATTATAGCGGGGGGGGAGAGACCCAGTACTTC. It is translated as CASSLDYSGGGETQYF. The chain recombines TRBV5-1 with TRBJ2-5, with 11 nucleotides matching TRBD2. This CDR3 spans 16 amino acids. Trimming cost V 0 bases and J 4 bases; bases outside gene matches: 5. Germline CDR1 is SGHRS and CDR2 is YFSETQ.

This sequence joins TRBV6-5 and TRBJ1-2; 10 nucleotides agree with TRBD1. With 8 bases clipped from V and 4 bases from J, the junction kept 7 bases outside the gene matches. Germline-derived CDR1 and CDR2 are MNHEY and SVGAGI. CDR3 size: 14 residues. CDR3 DNA sequence: TGTGCCAGCCGCGGGGACAGGGGCCCCTATGGCTACACCTTC. Protein sequence: CASRGDRGPYGYTF.

This clone came up once. CDR3 sequence reads: CASRGTATEAFF. The CDR3, as DNA: TGTGCCAGCCGCGGGACGGCTACTGAAGCTTTCTTT. The gene calls are TRBV2 and TRBJ1-1, with D tentatively TRBD1 (5 bases). The germline V gene encodes CDR1 SNHLY and CDR2 FYNNEI. The V end was cut by 8 bases, the J end by 5 bases, with 12 bases between. CDR3 size: 12 residues.

This sequence joins TRBV7-3 and TRBJ2-3, with 7 bases aligning to TRBD1. Germline V gene data show CDR1 as SGHTA and CDR2 as FQGTGA. The V segment lost 8 bases and the J segment 2 bases; nucleotides outside the gene matches: 7. This CDR3 is 14 amino acids long. The CDR3 region is CASRQGVHTDTQYF. CDR3 nucleotides: TGTGCCAGCCGGCAGGGGGTTCACACAGATACGCAGTATTTT. Filled out from reference TRBV7-3 and TRBJ2-3, the complete variable domain reads GAGVSQTPSNKVTEKGKYVELRCDPISGHTALYWYRQSLGQGPEFLIYFQGTGAADDSGLPNDRFFAVRPEGSVSTLKIQRTERGDSAVYLCASRQGVHTDTQYFGPGTRLTVL.

J is TRBJ2-5 and V is TRBV5-6, with 13 bases lining up with TRBD2. CDR3 length equals 15 residues. V was pared by 2 bases and J by 3 bases, with 1 base of the junction left unmatched. CDR1 and CDR2 from the germline V gene are SGHDT and YYEEEE. The CDR3 here is CASSFGLAGEETQYF. DNA for the CDR3: TGTGCCAGCAGCTTCGGACTAGCGGGGGAAGAGACCCAGTACTTC.

The chain uses TRBV7-9 and TRBJ2-7; the D gene is possibly TRBD2 (6 bases). The germline CDR1 and CDR2 sequences are SEHNR and FQNEAQ (reference sequence). The CDR3 totals 14 residues. V shed 5 bases and J shed 0 bases, with 11 bases lying between them. CDR3 in amino acids: CASSLRGTSYEQYF. CDR3 bases: TGTGCCAGCAGCCTCCGGGGGACCTCCTACGAGCAGTACTTC.